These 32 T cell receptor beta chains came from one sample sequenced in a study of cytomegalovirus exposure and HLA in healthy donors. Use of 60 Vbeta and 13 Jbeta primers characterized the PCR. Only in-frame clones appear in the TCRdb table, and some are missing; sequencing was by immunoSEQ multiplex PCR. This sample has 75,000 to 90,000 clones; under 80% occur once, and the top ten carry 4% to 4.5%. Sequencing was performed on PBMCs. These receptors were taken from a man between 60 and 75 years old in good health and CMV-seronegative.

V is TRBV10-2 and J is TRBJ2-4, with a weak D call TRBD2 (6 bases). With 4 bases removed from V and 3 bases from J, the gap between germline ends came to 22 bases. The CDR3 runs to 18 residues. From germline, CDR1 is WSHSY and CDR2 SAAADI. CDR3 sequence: CASSANRPSRGVKNIQYF. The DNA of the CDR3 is TGCGCCAGCAGTGCCAATCGACCTTCGCGGGGAGTCAAAAACATTCAGTACTTC.

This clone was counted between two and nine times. The CDR3 bases are TGTGCTAGTGGGAGGGCCTCGTACGAGCAGTACTTC. This codes for CASGRASYEQYF. The rearrangement links TRBV12-5 to TRBJ2-7; possible D gene TRBD2, 5 bases. The CDR3 length is 12 residues. Germline V gene sequence: CDR1 LGHNT, CDR2 FRNRAP. The V end lost 6 bases, the J end lost 4 bases, and 10 bases lay between the germline ends.

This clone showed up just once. CDR3 residues: CASSPDRRSTITGELFF. Written as DNA, the CDR3 is TGTGCCAGCAGCCCCGACAGGAGATCAACGATCACCGGGGAGCTGTTTTTT. This chain uses TRBV27 with TRBJ2-2, with a tentative D call TRBD1 (6 bases). The CDR3 has 17 amino acids. Germline V gene sequence: CDR1 MNHEY, CDR2 SMNVEV (reference sequence). The V end lost 6 bases, the J end lost 4 bases, and 21 bases lay between the germline ends.

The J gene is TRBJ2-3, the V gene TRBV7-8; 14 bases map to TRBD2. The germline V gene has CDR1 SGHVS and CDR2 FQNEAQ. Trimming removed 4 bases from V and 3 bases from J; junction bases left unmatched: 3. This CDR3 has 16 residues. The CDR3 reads CASSSGTSGGTDTQYF. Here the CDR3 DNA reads TGTGCCAGCAGCTCCGGGACTAGCGGGGGTACAGATACGCAGTATTTT.

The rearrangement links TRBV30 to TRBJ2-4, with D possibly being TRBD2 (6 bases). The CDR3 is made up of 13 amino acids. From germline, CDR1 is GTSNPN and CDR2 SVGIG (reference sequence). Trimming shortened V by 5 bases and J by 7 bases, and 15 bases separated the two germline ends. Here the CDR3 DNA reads TGTGCCTGGGGAGGGGTTGCGGGGAACATTCAGTACTTC. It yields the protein CAWGGVAGNIQYF.

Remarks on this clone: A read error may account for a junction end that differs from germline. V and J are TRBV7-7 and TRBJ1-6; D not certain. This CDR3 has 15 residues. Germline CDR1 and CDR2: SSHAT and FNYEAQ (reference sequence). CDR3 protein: CASSLYSSYNSPLHF. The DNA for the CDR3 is TGTGCTAGCAGCTTATACAGCTCCTATAATTCACCCCTCCACTTT.

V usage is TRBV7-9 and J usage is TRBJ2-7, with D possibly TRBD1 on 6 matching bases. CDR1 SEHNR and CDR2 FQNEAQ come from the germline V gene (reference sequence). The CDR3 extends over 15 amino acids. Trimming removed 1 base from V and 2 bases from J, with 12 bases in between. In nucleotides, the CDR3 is TGTGCCAGCAGCTTAGTACGAACAGGGACCTACGAGCAGTACTTC. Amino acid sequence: CASSLVRTGTYEQYF.

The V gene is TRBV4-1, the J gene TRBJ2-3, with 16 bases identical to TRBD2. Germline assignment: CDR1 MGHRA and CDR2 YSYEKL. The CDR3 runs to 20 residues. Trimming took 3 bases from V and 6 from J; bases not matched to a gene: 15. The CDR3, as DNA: TGCGCCAGCAGCCAGGTCCCGGGACTAGCGGGGGGGCCTAATTGGGATACGCAGTATTTT. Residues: CASSQVPGLAGGPNWDTQYF.

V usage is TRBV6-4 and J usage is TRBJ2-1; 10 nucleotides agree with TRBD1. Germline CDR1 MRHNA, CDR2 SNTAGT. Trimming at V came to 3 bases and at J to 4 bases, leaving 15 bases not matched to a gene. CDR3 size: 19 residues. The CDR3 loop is CASSEGGTGAQGRYNEQFF. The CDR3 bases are TGTGCCAGCAGTGAAGGGGGGACAGGGGCCCAAGGGAGATACAATGAGCAGTTCTTC.

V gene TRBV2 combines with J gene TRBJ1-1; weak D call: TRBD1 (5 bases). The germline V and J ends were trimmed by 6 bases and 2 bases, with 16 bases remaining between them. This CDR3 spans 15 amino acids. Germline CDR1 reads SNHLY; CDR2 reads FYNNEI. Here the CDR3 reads CASSPIQGINTEAFF. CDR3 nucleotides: TGTGCCAGCAGCCCTATTCAGGGCATAAACACTGAAGCTTTCTTT.

The CDR3 DNA reads TGTGCTTCCAGCCGGGACAGAACCTACGAGCAGTACTTC. Translated, it gives CASSRDRTYEQYF. V usage is TRBV12-5 and J usage is TRBJ2-7; 7 bases agree with TRBD1. Unmatched junction bases numbered 9, after V lost 11 bases and J lost 2 bases. The CDR3 consists of 13 residues. Germline-derived CDR1 and CDR2 are LGHNT and FRNRAP. The complete variable domain, with remaining parts taken from reference TRBV12-5 and TRBJ2-7, reads DARVTQTPRHKVTEMGQEVTMRCQPILGHNTVFWYRQTMMQGLELLAYFRNRAPLDDSGMPKDRFSAEMPDATLATLKIQPSEPRDSAVYFCASSRDRTYEQYFGPGTRLTVT.

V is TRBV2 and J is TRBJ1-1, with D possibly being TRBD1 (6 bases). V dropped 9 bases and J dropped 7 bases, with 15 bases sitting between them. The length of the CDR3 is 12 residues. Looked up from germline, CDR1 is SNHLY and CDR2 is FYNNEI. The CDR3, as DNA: TGTGCCAGGAGGCAGGGGCAGAGTGAAGCTTTCTTT. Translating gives CARRQGQSEAFF.

CDR3 amino acids: CASSDRVGKAFF. CDR3 DNA sequence: TGTGCCAGCAGTGACCGGGTTGGAAAAGCTTTCTTT. The rearrangement joins TRBV6-4 to TRBJ1-1; no clear D gene. Trimming stripped 2 bases from V and 9 bases from J, with 10 bases between. Germline loops: CDR1 MRHNA, CDR2 SNTAGT. The CDR3 has 12 amino acids.

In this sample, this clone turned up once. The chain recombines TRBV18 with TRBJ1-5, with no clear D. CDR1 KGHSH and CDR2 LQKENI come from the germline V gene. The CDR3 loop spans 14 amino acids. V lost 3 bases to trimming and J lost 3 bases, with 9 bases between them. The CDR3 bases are TGTGCCAGCTCACCGGGCACCTTCAATCAGCCCCAGCATTTT. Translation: CASSPGTFNQPQHF.

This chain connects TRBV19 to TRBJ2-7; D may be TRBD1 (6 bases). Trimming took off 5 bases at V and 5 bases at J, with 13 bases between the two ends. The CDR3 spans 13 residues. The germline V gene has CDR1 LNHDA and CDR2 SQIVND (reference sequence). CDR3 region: CASSGTGIDEQYF. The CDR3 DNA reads TGTGCCAGTAGTGGAACAGGGATCGACGAGCAGTACTTC. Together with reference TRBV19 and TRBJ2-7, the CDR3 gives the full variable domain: DGGITQSPKYLFRKEGQNVTLSCEQNLNHDAMYWYRQDPGQGLRLIYYSQIVNDFQKGDIAEGYSVSREKKESFPLTVTSAQKNPTAFYLCASSGTGIDEQYFGPGTRLTVT.

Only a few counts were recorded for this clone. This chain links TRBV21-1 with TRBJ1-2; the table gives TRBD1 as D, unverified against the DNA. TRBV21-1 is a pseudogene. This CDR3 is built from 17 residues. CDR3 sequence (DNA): TGTGCCAGCAGCACCCGACCTGGGGCTACCCACTTCTATGGCTACACCTTC. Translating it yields CASSTRPGATHFYGYTF.

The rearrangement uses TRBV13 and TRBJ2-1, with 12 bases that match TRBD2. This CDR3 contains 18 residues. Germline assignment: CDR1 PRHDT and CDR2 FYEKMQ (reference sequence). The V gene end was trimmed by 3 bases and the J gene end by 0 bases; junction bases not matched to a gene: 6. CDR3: CASSFYLAGGISYNEQFF. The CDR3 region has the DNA TGTGCCAGCAGCTTCTATCTAGCGGGGGGGATCTCCTACAATGAGCAGTTCTTC.

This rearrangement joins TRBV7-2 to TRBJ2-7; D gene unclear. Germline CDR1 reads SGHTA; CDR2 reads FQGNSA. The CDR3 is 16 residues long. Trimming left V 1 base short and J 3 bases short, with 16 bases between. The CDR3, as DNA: TGTGCCAGCAGCTTAGTCCATTTGCCTAACCTCTACGAGCAGTACTTC. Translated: CASSLVHLPNLYEQYF.

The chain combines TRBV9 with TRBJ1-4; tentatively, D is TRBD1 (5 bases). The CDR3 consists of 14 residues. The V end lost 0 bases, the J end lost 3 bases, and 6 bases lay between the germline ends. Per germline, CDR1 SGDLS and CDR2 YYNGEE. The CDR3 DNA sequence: TGTGCCAGCAGCGTAGAGGGGTCTAATGAAAAACTGTTTTTT. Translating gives CASSVEGSNEKLFF.

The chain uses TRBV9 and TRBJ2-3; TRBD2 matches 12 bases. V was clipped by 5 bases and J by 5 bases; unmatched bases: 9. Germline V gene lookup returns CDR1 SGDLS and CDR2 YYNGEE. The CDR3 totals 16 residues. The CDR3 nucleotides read TGTGCCAGCAGTCCTCTAGCGGGGGGGCGAGGAGATACGCAGTATTTT. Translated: CASSPLAGGRGDTQYF. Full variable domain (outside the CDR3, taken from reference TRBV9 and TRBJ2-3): DSGVTQTPKHLITATGQRVTLRCSPRSGDLSVYWYQQSLDQGLQFLIQYYNGEERAKGNILERFSAQQFPDLHSELNLSSLELGDSALYFCASSPLAGGRGDTQYFGPGTRLTVL.

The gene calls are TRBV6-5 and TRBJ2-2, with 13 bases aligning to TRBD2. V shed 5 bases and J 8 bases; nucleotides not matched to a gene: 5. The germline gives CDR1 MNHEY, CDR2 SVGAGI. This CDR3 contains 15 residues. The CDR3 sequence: CASSRTSGGMGELFF. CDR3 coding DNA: TGTGCCAGCAGTAGGACTAGCGGGGGCATGGGGGAGCTGTTTTTT.

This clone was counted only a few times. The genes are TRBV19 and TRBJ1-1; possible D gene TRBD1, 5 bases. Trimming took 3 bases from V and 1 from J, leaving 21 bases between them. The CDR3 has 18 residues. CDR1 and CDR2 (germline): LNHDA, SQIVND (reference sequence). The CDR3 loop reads CASSIRSRSGDANTEAFF. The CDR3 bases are TGTGCCAGTAGTATCCGGAGTCGATCGGGGGACGCGAACACTGAAGCTTTCTTT.

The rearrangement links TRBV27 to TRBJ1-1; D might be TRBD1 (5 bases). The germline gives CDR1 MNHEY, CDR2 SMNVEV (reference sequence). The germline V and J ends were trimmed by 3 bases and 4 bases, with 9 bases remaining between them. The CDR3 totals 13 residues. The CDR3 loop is CASSFSGGTEAFF. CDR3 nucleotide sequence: TGTGCCAGCAGTTTTTCGGGGGGCACTGAAGCTTTCTTT.

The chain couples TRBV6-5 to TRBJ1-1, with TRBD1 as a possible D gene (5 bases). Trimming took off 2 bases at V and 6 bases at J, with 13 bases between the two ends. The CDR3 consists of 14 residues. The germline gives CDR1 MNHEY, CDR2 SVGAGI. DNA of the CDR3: TGTGCCAGCAGTTACGGGGCTGTTGGCGCTGAAGCTTTCTTT. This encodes CASSYGAVGAEAFF.

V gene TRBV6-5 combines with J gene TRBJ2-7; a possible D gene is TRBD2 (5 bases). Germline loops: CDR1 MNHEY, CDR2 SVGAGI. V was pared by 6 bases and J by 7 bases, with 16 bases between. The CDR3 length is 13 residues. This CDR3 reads CASRRGLSSEQYF. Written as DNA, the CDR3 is TGTGCCAGCAGACGAGGGCTCTCGAGTGAGCAGTACTTC.

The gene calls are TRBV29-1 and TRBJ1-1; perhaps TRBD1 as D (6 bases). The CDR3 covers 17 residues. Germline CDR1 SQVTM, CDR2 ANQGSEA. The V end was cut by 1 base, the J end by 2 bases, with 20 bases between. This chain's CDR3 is CSVEGSQQGRINTEAFF. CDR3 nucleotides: TGCAGCGTTGAAGGCTCTCAACAGGGTCGGATCAACACTGAAGCTTTCTTT.

This CDR3 reads CASSSDRGGNGYTF. The CDR3, as DNA: TGTGCCAGCAGCTCGGACAGGGGTGGGAATGGCTACACCTTC. The J gene is TRBJ1-2, the V gene TRBV11-2; the match to TRBD1 covers 9 bases. Germline loops: CDR1 SGHAT, CDR2 FQNNGV. V trimming: 4 bases; J trimming: 6 bases; junction bases outside the gene matches: 6. This CDR3 spans 14 amino acids. Variable domain in full (rest from reference TRBV11-2 and TRBJ1-2): EAGVAQSPRYKIIEKRQSVAFWCNPISGHATLYWYQQILGQGPKLLIQFQNNGVVDDSQLPKDRFSAERLKGVDSTLKIQPAKLEDSAVYLCASSSDRGGNGYTFGSGTRLTVV.

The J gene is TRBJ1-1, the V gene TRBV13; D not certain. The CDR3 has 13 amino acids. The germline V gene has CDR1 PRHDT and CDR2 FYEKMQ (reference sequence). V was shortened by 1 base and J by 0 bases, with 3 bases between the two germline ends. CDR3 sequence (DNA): TGTGCCAGCAGCTTAGCCTTGAACACTGAAGCTTTCTTT. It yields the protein CASSLALNTEAFF.

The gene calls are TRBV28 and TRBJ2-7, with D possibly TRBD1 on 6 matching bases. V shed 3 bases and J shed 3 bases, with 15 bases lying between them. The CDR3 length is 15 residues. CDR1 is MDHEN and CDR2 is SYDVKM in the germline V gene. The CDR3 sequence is CASSFSSGQLYEQYF. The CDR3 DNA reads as TGTGCCAGCAGTTTCTCTTCCGGACAGCTCTACGAGCAGTACTTC. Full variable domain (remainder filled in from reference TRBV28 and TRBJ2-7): DVKVTQSSRYLVKRTGEKVFLECVQDMDHENMFWYRQDPGLGLRLIYFSYDVKMKEKGDIPEGYSVSREKKERFSLILESASTNQTSMYLCASSFSSGQLYEQYFGPGTRLTVT.

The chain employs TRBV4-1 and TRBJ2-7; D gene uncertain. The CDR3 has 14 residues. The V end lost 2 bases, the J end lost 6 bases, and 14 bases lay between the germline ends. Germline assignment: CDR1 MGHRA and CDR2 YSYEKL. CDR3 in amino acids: CASSQSVLVSEQYF. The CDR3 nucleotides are TGCGCCAGCAGCCAATCGGTGCTGGTCTCCGAGCAGTACTTC.

The CDR3 loop reads CASSLSGQGAYEQYF. The CDR3 coding sequence is TGTGCCAGTAGCCTTTCGGGACAGGGGGCTTACGAGCAGTACTTC. The chain carries TRBV19 and TRBJ2-7; 12 nucleotides align to TRBD1. The CDR3 has 15 residues. With V trimmed by 6 bases and J by 4 bases, 7 bases remained unmatched. Looked up from germline, CDR1 is LNHDA and CDR2 is SQIVND (reference sequence).

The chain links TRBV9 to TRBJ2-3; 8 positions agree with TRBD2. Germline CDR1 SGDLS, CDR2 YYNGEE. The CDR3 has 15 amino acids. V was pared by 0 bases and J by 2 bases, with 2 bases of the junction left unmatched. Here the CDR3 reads CASSVAGGVTDTQYF. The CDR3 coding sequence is TGTGCCAGCAGCGTAGCCGGGGGGGTCACAGATACGCAGTATTTT. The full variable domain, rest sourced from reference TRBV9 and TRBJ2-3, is DSGVTQTPKHLITATGQRVTLRCSPRSGDLSVYWYQQSLDQGLQFLIQYYNGEERAKGNILERFSAQQFPDLHSELNLSSLELGDSALYFCASSVAGGVTDTQYFGPGTRLTVL.